This entry features one T cell receptor beta chain sequence. In the original analysis: It was from reference gene primer amplification that nucleated cell counts were estimated. Some clones are missing from TCRdb's copy, which holds only in-frame ones; the method was immunoSEQ multiplex PCR. That table supplies the V and J calls and clone size; D and trimming were determined from the DNA. Of 200,000 to 250,000 clones in the sample, approximately 87% were seen once. The data originate from a study of blood T cell repertoires in COVID-19. On the study more broadly: Material from acute and convalescent COVID-19 was sourced from the United States, Italy and Spain.

The CDR3 loop spans 14 amino acids. V was clipped by 8 bases and J by 4 bases; unmatched bases: 8. In germline, CDR1 is SGHNT, CDR2 YENEEA. The chain recombines TRBV11-3 with TRBJ2-1, with 7 positions matching TRBD1. The sequenced sample consisted of PBMCs or T cells enriched from blood (not recorded which). The source of this sequence is a woman between 45 and 60 years old in a cohort exposed to, infected with or recovered from COVID-19 (not recorded which). CDR3 region: CASARDSHYNEQFF. For the CDR3, the DNA is TGTGCCAGCGCGAGGGACAGCCATTACAATGAGCAGTTCTTC.